These 9 T cell receptor beta chains were all obtained from the same sample, sequenced in a study of CXCR3-negative and CXCR3-positive naive CD8 T cells. These TCRs are of unknown antigen specificity. Whole-study results and caveats: Relative to CXCR3-negative naive cells, CXCR3-positive naive cells had more hydrophobic TRB CDR3s.

The method, 5' RACE with UMI labels, was used to prepare the TRB cDNA libraries. From the 5' RACE reads, TCRdb lists one entry per CDR3 protein and no DNA. The sample includes about 60,000 distinct CDR3 sequences. The sample comprised naive CXCR3+ CD8+ T cells from blood. Subset meaning: CD45RO-CCR7+CD27+CD95- naive CD8+ T cells expressing CXCR3 (TNR3+). The receptor set was obtained from a human donor in good health. Some clones in this sample may be carry-over from other donors' samples.

The chain couples TRBV28 to TRBJ1-1; checking the TCRdb D call of TRBD1 is not possible without DNA. The CDR3 totals 16 residues. From germline, CDR1 is MDHEN and CDR2 SYDVKM. CDR3: CASSPAGQETNAEAFF.

The chain uses TRBV2 and TRBJ1-3. This CDR3 is 15 amino acids long. The germline V gene encodes CDR1 SNHLY and CDR2 FYNNEI. The chain's CDR3 is CASSGPVARGNTIYF.

The chain has TRBV4-3 and TRBJ2-7; without DNA, the TCRdb call of TRBD1 cannot be checked. The CDR3 runs 16 residues. Germline CDR1 and CDR2: LGHNA and YSLEER. CDR3: CASSQNPGQVDYEQYF.

The rearrangement joins TRBV9 to TRBJ2-5; the D call of TRBD1 rests on TCRdb alone, since no DNA is present to check it. Germline V gene sequence: CDR1 SGDLS, CDR2 YYNGEE. This CDR3 is 14 amino acids long. CDR3 loop: CASSVAGTEETQYF.

The chain has TRBV18 and TRBJ2-1; as DNA is missing, the TRBD1 call by TCRdb cannot be tested. From germline, CDR1 is KGHSH and CDR2 LQKENI. There are 15 residues in the CDR3. CDR3 region: CASFAWGRSYNEQFF.

CDR3 sequence reads: CSVEDKTWGQGVYEQYF. The J gene is TRBJ2-7, the V gene TRBV29-1; TCRdb's D call, TRBD1, is unchecked because there is no DNA. The CDR3 covers 17 residues. Germline CDR1 reads SQVTM; CDR2 reads ANQGSEA.

The gene calls are TRBV9 and TRBJ1-3; TCRdb reports TRBD1, a call that lacks DNA to check it against. CDR3 size: 15 residues. Germline CDR1 and CDR2: SGDLS and YYNGEE. The chain's CDR3 is CASSGQTDAGNTIYF.

The rearrangement joins TRBV12-3 or TRBV12-4 to TRBJ2-5; TCRdb outputs TRBD1, but without DNA this stays unchecked. CDR3 length: 16 amino acids. CDR3: CATMILTGNDQETQYF.

This chain links TRBV6-2 or TRBV6-3 with TRBJ1-5; the TCRdb call, TRBD1, lacks DNA for checking. The CDR3 runs to 15 residues. The germline gives CDR1 MNHEY, CDR2 SVGEGT. CDR3 in amino acids: CASSYPGRSNQPQHF.